Listed here are 25 T cell receptor beta chains from one sample, sequenced in a study of control samples from healthy donors and cancer patients. Profiling relied on immunoSEQ multiplex PCR, and the TCRdb table lists in-frame clones only, not all of them. The table records about 180,000 clones, roughly 92% of them present only once. Sequencing was performed on blood. Receptors originate from a man between 25 and 39 years old in good health.

The gene calls are TRBV7-9 and TRBJ1-1, with TRBD1 identical over 8 bases. The CDR3 has 17 residues. The trim removed 2 bases at V and 5 bases at J, leaving 13 bases unmatched. The germline V gene encodes CDR1 SEHNR and CDR2 FQNEAQ (reference sequence). CDR3 amino acids: CASSLLGPTGAGTEAFF. DNA for the CDR3: TGTGCCAGCAGCTTATTAGGTCCGACAGGGGCCGGTACTGAAGCTTTCTTT.

The chain is built from TRBV4-1 and TRBJ2-7; D call uncertain. CDR3 length equals 16 residues. Between the trimmed V and J ends, which lost 0 bases and 2 bases, there was a span of 14 bases. Germline values: CDR1 MGHRA, CDR2 YSYEKL. The CDR3 is CASSQEGGLPTYEQYF. Here the CDR3 DNA reads TGCGCCAGCAGCCAAGAGGGTGGCCTCCCTACCTACGAGCAGTACTTC.

The CDR3 spells CASSWAGSDQPQHF. The CDR3 region has the DNA TGTGCCAGCAGCTGGGCAGGGAGCGATCAGCCCCAGCATTTT. The gene calls are TRBV13 and TRBJ1-5, with D maybe TRBD1 (5 bases). Germline loops: CDR1 PRHDT, CDR2 FYEKMQ (reference sequence). V was shortened by 4 bases and J by 5 bases, with 12 bases between the two germline ends. The CDR3 covers 14 residues.

J is TRBJ2-7 and V is TRBV5-4, with 10 bases identical to TRBD1. The V and J ends lost 4 bases and 3 bases, in that order; junction bases with no gene match: 4. Germline V gene lookup returns CDR1 SGHNT and CDR2 YYREEE (reference sequence). CDR3 size: 14 residues. The CDR3 sequence is CASSQDRGVYEQYF. The CDR3 region has the DNA TGTGCCAGCAGCCAGGACAGGGGGGTCTACGAGCAGTACTTC.

The CDR3 DNA reads as TGTGCCAGCAGCGTAGCGATAGCGGGAAGCACAGATACGCAGTATTTT. Translation gives CASSVAIAGSTDTQYF. The chain recombines TRBV9 with TRBJ2-3; TRBD2 matches 8 bases. V lost 0 bases to trimming and J lost 0 bases; unmatched junction nucleotides: 3. The CDR3 consists of 16 residues. The germline CDR1 and CDR2 sequences are SGDLS and YYNGEE. The full variable domain, rest sourced from reference TRBV9 and TRBJ2-3, is DSGVTQTPKHLITATGQRVTLRCSPRSGDLSVYWYQQSLDQGLQFLIQYYNGEERAKGNILERFSAQQFPDLHSELNLSSLELGDSALYFCASSVAIAGSTDTQYFGPGTRLTVL.

The chain couples TRBV6-5 to TRBJ1-1; D unresolved. Per the germline V gene, CDR1 is MNHEY and CDR2 is SVGAGI. The V end lost 6 bases, the J end lost 1 base, and 9 bases lay between the germline ends. The CDR3 spans 13 residues. The CDR3 bases are TGTGCCAGCAGGCGAGAGGGGAACACTGAAGCTTTCTTT. Its translation is CASRREGNTEAFF.

The rearrangement joins TRBV7-9 to TRBJ2-5, with D possibly TRBD1 on 6 matching bases. CDR3 length equals 15 residues. Trimming pared 2 bases from V and 4 bases from J, leaving 14 bases between. Per the germline V gene, CDR1 is SEHNR and CDR2 is FQNEAQ (reference sequence). In DNA, the CDR3 is TGTGCCAGCAGCTTATTGCAGGGGCTGAGAGAGACCCAGTACTTC. It translates to CASSLLQGLRETQYF.

The rearrangement uses TRBV4-1 and TRBJ2-5, with TRBD2 matching over 10 bases. The length of the CDR3 is 15 residues. From germline, CDR1 is MGHRA and CDR2 YSYEKL. The V and J ends lost 4 bases and 5 bases, in that order; junction bases with no gene match: 7. The CDR3 DNA sequence: TGCGCCAGCAGCCTGACGGGACTAGCGTTTGAGACCCAGTACTTC. Its protein is CASSLTGLAFETQYF.

CDR3 sequence: CASSPESQATDTQYF. In DNA, the CDR3 is TGCGCCAGCAGCCCGGAGTCACAGGCCACAGATACGCAGTATTTT. The genes are TRBV5-1 and TRBJ2-3, with D possibly being TRBD1 (5 bases). Germline V gene data show CDR1 as SGHRS and CDR2 as YFSETQ. There are 15 residues in the CDR3. Trimming pared 4 bases from V and 2 bases from J, leaving 14 bases between.

The CDR3 sequence: CASSLTARGSNEQFF. The DNA for the CDR3 is TGTGCCAGCAGCTTAACGGCCAGGGGGAGCAATGAGCAGTTCTTC. This chain uses TRBV7-3 with TRBJ2-1; the match to TRBD1 covers 7 bases. The germline CDR1 and CDR2 sequences are SGHTA and FQGTGA. After removal of 0 bases from V and 6 bases from J, the junction contained 5 bases not matched to a gene. The CDR3 runs to 15 residues.

This clone was seen more than once but under ten times. The genes are TRBV6-5 and TRBJ2-7; D is uncertain. Germline CDR1 MNHEY, CDR2 SVGAGI. The CDR3 consists of 13 residues. The ends were cut back, 5 bases at V and 0 bases at J, with 8 bases in the middle. CDR3 coding DNA: TGTGCCAGCAGTCCTTCCCTCTCCTACGAGCAGTACTTC. Translation gives CASSPSLSYEQYF.

The chain carries TRBV5-4 and TRBJ2-6; D is perhaps TRBD1 (5 bases). The V end was cut by 1 base, the J end by 2 bases, with 7 bases between. There are 15 residues in the CDR3. CDR1 and CDR2 from the germline V gene are SGHNT and YYREEE (reference sequence). The CDR3 protein is CASSLSGTGANVLTF. DNA for the CDR3: TGTGCCAGCAGCTTGTCAGGGACTGGGGCCAACGTCCTGACTTTC. The full variable domain, completed using reference TRBV5-4 and TRBJ2-6, is ETGVTQSPTHLIKTRGQQVTLRCSSQSGHNTVSWYQQALGQGPQFIFQYYREEENGRGNFPPRFSGLQFPNYSSELNVNALELDDSALYLCASSLSGTGANVLTFGAGSRLTVL.

This chain links TRBV6-5 with TRBJ2-7; D might be TRBD1 (6 bases). The germline V gene has CDR1 MNHEY and CDR2 SVGAGI. V was clipped by 6 bases and J by 2 bases, with 8 bases between them. There are 12 residues in the CDR3. CDR3 sequence (DNA): TGTGCCAGCAGCGACAGGACCTACGAGCAGTACTTC. Protein sequence: CASSDRTYEQYF.

The CDR3 loop is CASSVEYSGANVLTF. The CDR3 DNA sequence: TGTGCCAGCAGCGTAGAGTACTCTGGGGCCAACGTCCTGACTTTC. The V gene is TRBV9, the J gene TRBJ2-6; D gene unclear. CDR1 is SGDLS, CDR2 YYNGEE, per germline. The CDR3 totals 15 residues. Trimming pared 0 bases from V and 0 bases from J, leaving 4 bases between.

The chain is built from TRBV5-1 and TRBJ2-1; TRBD2 agrees at 9 bases. The CDR3 extends over 15 amino acids. J lost 6 bases, V lost 0 bases, and 4 bases had no gene match. Germline V gene lookup returns CDR1 SGHRS and CDR2 YFSETQ. DNA of the CDR3: TGCGCCAGCAGCTTGGATTGGCGGGAGGGCAATGAGCAGTTCTTC. This encodes CASSLDWREGNEQFF.

The rearrangement uses TRBV5-5 and TRBJ1-5; a weak D match, TRBD1 (6 bases). The CDR3 has 15 amino acids. The V end lost 4 bases, the J end lost 0 bases, and 11 bases lay between the germline ends. Germline lookup yields CDR1 SGHKS and CDR2 YYEKEE (reference sequence). CDR3 sequence reads: CASSTGDISNQPQHF. CDR3 bases: TGTGCCAGCAGCACGGGGGACATTAGCAATCAGCCCCAGCATTTT.

The V gene is TRBV24-1, the J gene TRBJ2-1; 11 bases align to TRBD2. The CDR3 has 14 residues. Germline-derived CDR1 and CDR2 are KGHDR and SFDVKD. V trimming: 4 bases; J trimming: 8 bases; junction bases outside the gene matches: 3. The CDR3 nucleotides are TGTGCCACCAGTGACACTAGCGGGAGTGATGAGCAGTTCTTC. Its translation: CATSDTSGSDEQFF.

CDR3 amino acids: CASSLGQAGGYTF. In nucleotides, the CDR3 is TGTGCCAGCAGTTTAGGACAGGCCGGAGGCTACACCTTC. The chain recombines TRBV28 with TRBJ1-2; 7 positions agree with TRBD1. The V gene end was trimmed by 2 bases and the J gene end by 8 bases; junction bases not matched to a gene: 5. This CDR3 comprises 13 residues. Germline CDR1 is MDHEN and CDR2 is SYDVKM.

The V gene is TRBV5-1, the J gene TRBJ2-7; D is perhaps TRBD1 or TRBD2 (5 bases each). The CDR3 length is 14 residues. CDR1 and CDR2 from the germline V gene are SGHRS and YFSETQ. Trimming removed 2 bases from V and 1 base from J, with 10 bases in between. DNA for the CDR3: TGCGCCAGCAGCTTCCGGGACGGATCCTACGAGCAGTACTTC. As protein: CASSFRDGSYEQYF.

V usage is TRBV18 and J usage is TRBJ2-3; 9 bases agree with TRBD2. The CDR3 is 15 amino acids. V gave up 2 bases and J gave up 0 bases; unmatched junction bases: 0. From germline, CDR1 is KGHSH and CDR2 LQKENI. CDR3 sequence reads: CASSPTSGSTDTQYF. Written as DNA, the CDR3 is TGTGCCAGCTCACCAACTAGCGGGAGCACAGATACGCAGTATTTT.

The V gene is TRBV18, the J gene TRBJ2-3; TRBD1 matches at 8 bases. V shed 6 bases and J 1 base; nucleotides not matched to a gene: 12. CDR1 and CDR2 (germline): KGHSH, LQKENI. The CDR3 runs to 17 residues. Here the CDR3 DNA reads TGTGCCAGCTCTACACAACGAGGACAGGGCGGCACAGATACGCAGTATTTT. It encodes CASSTQRGQGGTDTQYF.

This rearrangement joins TRBV6-5 to TRBJ2-7; tentative D call: TRBD2 (5 bases). Germline-derived CDR1 and CDR2 are MNHEY and SVGAGI. There are 13 residues in the CDR3. Trimming cost V 11 bases and J 7 bases, with 21 bases left between them. CDR3 amino acids: CALRKSASREQYF. For the CDR3, the DNA is TGTGCCCTTCGAAAATCGGCTAGCCGGGAGCAGTACTTC.

As concerns this clone: One end of the junction varies from germline; a read error may be responsible. The chain has TRBV6-5 and TRBJ1-1; D is possibly TRBD1 (6 bases). The CDR3 spans 13 residues. CDR1 is MNHEY, CDR2 SVGAGI, per germline. The chain's CDR3 is CASRGGRDTETFF. The CDR3 coding sequence is TGTGCCAGCCGCGGGGGCAGAGACACTGAAACTTTCTTT.

The V and J genes are TRBV7-2 and TRBJ1-6; D might be TRBD1 (6 bases). The CDR3 is 16 amino acids. Germline CDR1 and CDR2: SGHTA and FQGNSA. V was trimmed by 5 bases and J by 7 bases, leaving 18 bases between them. The CDR3 loop reads CASSRRVNTGNSPLHF. Here the CDR3 DNA reads TGTGCCAGCAGCCGTCGCGTCAACACAGGGAATTCACCCCTCCACTTT.

The rearrangement uses TRBV3-1 (or the pseudogene TRBV3-2) and TRBJ1-5, with D possibly TRBD1 on 5 matching bases. Germline-derived CDR1 and CDR2 are LGHDT and YNNKEL (reference sequence). V lost 5 bases and J lost 4, with 9 bases in between. This CDR3 has 13 residues. The CDR3 sequence is CASSFEGNQPQHF. In DNA, the CDR3 is TGTGCCAGCAGCTTCGAGGGGAATCAGCCCCAGCATTTT.